This TCR beta chain was documented in a study of cytomegalovirus exposure and HLA in healthy donors (dated by TCRdb to the late 2010s). Describing the broader study: According to an earlier analysis of 450 to 650 of the donors, some 170 million T cells yielded over 90 million unique TCR beta sequences and roughly 280 Gb of sequence data. An early release covering some 640 HLA-typed donors comprised about 300 gigabases of sequencing data and around 80 million unique TCR sequences. Of the roughly 400 genotyped donors, around 81% fell in the genetic ancestry cluster associated with self-reported Caucasian donors. The study was designed to test whether signatures of past pathogen exposure could be identified by cataloging public T cell receptors. Using immunosequencing, the study profiled T cell repertoires from 666 subjects and related those repertoires to cytomegalovirus serostatus. Besides the first cohort of roughly 700 subjects, a separate validation cohort made up of some 110 different subjects was used. To predict cytomegalovirus infection status, the study combined high-throughput TCR immunosequencing, statistical association of individual TCRs with disease status, and machine learning. A later analysis re-analyzed previously published TCR beta repertoires from roughly 600 donors and added high-resolution HLA genotyping to study TCR occurrence patterns. Rather than drawing on any new phenotypic data, the later analysis identified candidate immune exposures from TCR beta sequences and the way those sequences occurred across donors. To decide whether each TCR beta V gene segment behaved as functional or pseudogenic, an earlier analysis of 587 of the donors relied on high-throughput TCR beta sequencing. Donor age, sex, ethnicity and CMV serostatus were compiled alongside the repertoire data. A later genetic analysis used genome-wide SNP genotypes for about three fifths of the 666 donors, treating that subset as a discovery cohort. Every repertoire in the discovery cohort had been generated on one and the same sequencing platform. HLA typing covered class I and class II loci at four-digit resolution. Typing coverage varied by locus: about 620-640 donors for A, B, C, DRB1 and DQB1; roughly 500 for DQA1; around 570 for DPA1; 450 to 480 for DPB1. Four to six DR-DQ haplotypes were handled as single units for association and clustering, since linkage in the cohort was strong. Among around 400 genotyped donors of the cohort, an average of approximately 240,000 unique TCR beta nucleotide sequences was sequenced per donor, of which approximately 19% were non-productive. General findings and caveats noted by the study authors: In a later analysis, the rate of TCR association differed among HLA loci, with DRB1 alleles having the most associated TCRs and HLA-C alleles having the fewest. While some public TCRs were present in many individuals, most TCR sequences turned up only very rarely across donors. For the cohort, immune exposure information was limited to CMV serostatus. In this cohort, only TCR beta chains were sequenced, and detectable features were limited by the absence of alpha or paired-chain data. A cluster of highly shared sequence variants was judged likely to represent a technical artifact of the sequencing pipeline. It was suggested by the authors that the approach could potentially be generalized to other disease states and immunological phenotypes. In an earlier analysis of approximately 590 of the donors, most TCR beta V segments appeared in productive rearrangements about 87% or about 30% of the time, broadly matching IMGT annotations. A later analysis reported that several top co-occurrence clusters appeared linked to parvovirus B19, influenza, CMV and Epstein-Barr virus. Presence/absence analyses assumed roughly uniform sequencing depth across donors, an assumption that may not hold. A later genetic analysis reported fewer N-insertions in productive TCRs among donors in an Asian-associated ancestry cluster than the roughly 670-donor mean. The 87-base-pair reads could not distinguish some IMGT-functional V segments, including TRBV6-2 and TRBV6-3, so those segments were excluded. A total of 150 to 200 TCR beta chains were listed by the study as associated with cytomegalovirus. A later genetic analysis associated a missense DCLRE1C variant with V-gene and J-gene trimming of TCR beta chains, and an independent cohort replicated the association. A later analysis associated roughly 17,000 TCR beta sequences with specific HLA alleles at a false discovery rate of 0.05. A later analysis found that HLA-associated TCR beta chains were more clonally expanded and had lower generation probabilities than equally common non-associated chains. A later analysis found that most CMV-associated TCR beta chains appeared HLA-restricted, with HLA associations seemingly driven largely by CMV exposure. A further reported finding was that TCR beta sequences accurately predicted the HLA-A and HLA-B alleles for most subjects in the first cohort. Correlated functional status among segregating V segments might be attributable to linkage disequilibrium, but an unknown experimental factor could not be ruled out. The earlier analysis of approximately 540 of the donors excluded roughly 17 rarely observed V segments, including chromosome 9 orphons, because counts were too low. Strong co-occurrence of HLA alleles, especially DR and DQ, made assigning TCR associations to individual alleles difficult. A few of the identified cytomegalovirus-associated TCR beta chains were confirmed in vitro to be specific for cytomegalovirus antigens. HLA typing was unavailable for some donors at each locus, so association tests used only the typed subset. Cytomegalovirus status was reported to be diagnosed by the classifier with high specificity and sensitivity in both the original and validation cohorts.

Libraries were prepared through the immunoSEQ multiplex PCR assay. A mixture of 60 forward primers for TCR Vbeta segments and 13 reverse primers for TCR Jbeta segments was used in the multiplex PCR. The CDR3 region of rearranged TCR beta genes was amplified from genomic DNA by a multiplex PCR assay. The amplified TCR beta libraries were sequenced on the Illumina HiSeq System as 87-base-pair reads. The original pipeline was this. Across the 670 or so repertoires, a later analysis counted some 81 million unique TCR beta chains, some 11 million of which were shared by at least two donors. A nearest-neighbor algorithm error-corrected the raw reads and collapsed the reads into unique sequences, merging closely related sequences to remove PCR and sequencing errors. V, D and J gene segments were assigned by aligning CDR3 sequences to IMGT reference sequences. Each retained sequence needed at least a six-nucleotide match to both a V gene segment and a J gene segment. A rearrangement was called productive if the CDR3 had no stop codons and remained in frame with V and J, and every other rearrangement was called non-productive. Following IMGT convention, CDR3 was defined as the stretch from the second conserved V-encoded cysteine to the conserved J-encoded phenylalanine. In an earlier analysis of more than 550 of the donors, sequences lacking an unambiguous match to a single V gene segment were excluded. An earlier analysis of 587 of the donors classified V segments as functional when productive rearrangements were above 56.7% and as segregating when the standard deviation between donors was above 5%. A statistical classification framework was developed to diagnose cytomegalovirus status using the catalog of TCR beta chain sequences. In a later analysis, TCR nucleotide sequences were compared against IMGT/GENE-DB human TR gene sequences so that V and J genes could be assigned. In a later analysis, CDR3 sequences and most-parsimonious VDJ recombination scenarios were assigned using the TCRdist pipeline. In a later analysis, each TCR beta chain was defined by its CDR3 amino acid sequence together with its V-gene family, and reads without a unique V-gene family were excluded. A later analysis removed 550 to 700 highly shared, low-generation-probability nucleotide sequences to deal with suspected cross-contamination and a sequencing artifact. For each public chain, a later analysis derived a clonal expansion index from normalized ranks of inferred template counts within each repertoire. A later analysis computed generation probabilities with a VDJ recombination model fitted to out-of-frame rearrangements, and checked the results against IGoR. In a later analysis, hypergeometric tests were used to score TCR-TCR, TCR-HLA and TCR-CMV co-occurrence, with a repertoire-size bias correction applied to TCR pairs. A later analysis estimated false discovery rates by permuting HLA or CMV assignments 20 times. In a later analysis, co-occurring TCRs were grouped with DBSCAN, and TCRdist sequence similarity was added when clustering was performed within HLA-allele-positive subsets. For co-occurrence clustering, repertoires with fewer than 30,000 or more than 120,000 public chains were excluded, along with four or five repertoires with anomalous nucleotide sharing. TCRdb obtained this table from immuneACCESS and retained in-frame rearrangements with V and J assigned. These tables miss some clones; where compared with another copy, unresolved V genes account for less than half of the shortfall, and the remainder is unexplained. V, J and clone size reflect that table, while D and trimming were determined from the DNA. The sample records some 140,000 clones, about four fifths of which are singletons. Clones ranked in the top ten supply about 3% of the sample.

In total, roughly 670 healthy bone marrow donors made up the cohort. At the time of sampling, all cohort members were nominally healthy, though unrecorded immune exposures were likely present. The donor tested CMV seronegative and was one of the 352 seronegative cohort members. A peripheral blood sample was collected from each donor, and TCR beta sequencing was performed on peripheral blood mononuclear cells. The Qiagen DNeasy Blood Extraction Kit was used to extract genomic DNA from the blood cell samples. As to this clone: This receptor's antigen is unknown. Germline is not matched at one junction end, which may reflect a read error.

The CDR3 goes from the cysteine to the phenylalanine over 13 residues. Only CDR3 DNA remains: 39 bases, in frame from the first base. From the germline V gene (reference sequence), CDR1 is SSHAT and CDR2 is FNYEAQ. Recombination connected TRBV7-7 to TRBJ2-5, with the D gene too uncertain to name. The TCR sequence derives from a female donor in good health and CMV-seronegative. The sequencing sample was made of PBMCs. Read as DNA, the sequence is TGTGCTAGCAGCCCTGTCCTCCAAGAGACCCAGTACTTC. Protein translation: CASSPVLQETQYF.